Included here is one TCR beta chain sequence, with context. The data belong to a study of blood T cell repertoires in COVID-19. Study summary: Acute and convalescent COVID-19 specimens originated in the United States, Italy and Spain. Sources were T cells, B-cell-depleted T cells, or PBMCs; the material itself was cDNA or gDNA.

Original handling: It was from reference gene primer amplification that nucleated cell counts were estimated. The table came from immunoSEQ multiplex PCR; TCRdb's copy has only in-frame clones and leaves some out. V, J and clone size are taken as reported in that table, and D and trimming were inferred from the DNA itself. The profile shows fewer than 250,000 clones, about 88% of them singletons. Trimming cost V 0 bases and J 0 bases, with 6 bases left between them. The germline V gene encodes CDR1 SGHKS and CDR2 YYEKEE (reference sequence). The CDR3 runs to 14 residues. The chain recombines TRBV5-5 with TRBJ1-2, with D unclear. The clonotype comes from a man in his 70s with acute or convalescent COVID-19. Sequencing was done on a sample of peripheral blood. DNA for the CDR3: TGTGCCAGCAGCTTGGTAGAATCTAACTATGGCTACACCTTC. As protein: CASSLVESNYGYTF.